This record looks at one TCR beta chain sequence and its context. This entry belongs to a study of CD8 T cells in acute hepatitis C reinfection. The time point was: acute HCV infection, within 168 days of estimated infection date. The hepatitis C virus-specific receptor repertoire was characterized directly ex vivo, with no prior expansion in culture. J was trimmed by 2 bases and V by 4 bases; bases with no gene match: 9. Per the germline V gene, CDR1 is LGHNA and CDR2 is YNFKEQ. The length of the CDR3 is 16 residues. Some clones are missing from TCRdb's copy, which holds only in-frame ones; the method was immunoSEQ multiplex PCR. This table has 3,800 or so clones, more than 35% appearing once. Notes on the study in general: Preferential TRBV04 and TRBV06 usage appeared in all groups and was not explained by the naive pool.

The chain couples TRBV4-2 to TRBJ2-7; 9 bases are a match to TRBD2. This sequence was found in a young man with chronic hepatitis C. The sample was HCV NS3-1073 tetramer-sorted CD8+ T cells from PBMCs, taken during acute infection. CDR3 sequence reads: CASSPEASGGPYEQYF. The CDR3 DNA is TGTGCCAGCAGCCCCGAGGCCAGCGGGGGGCCCTACGAGCAGTACTTC.